These 24 T cell receptor beta chains originate from one sample sequenced in a study of vaccination effects on CD4 cells after COVID-19. ViraFEST assay sequencing came after antigen-specific CD4+ T cells were expanded with viral peptide pools. Isolation of CD4+ T cells took place after ten to eleven days of culture. Participants got two doses of BNT162b2 or mRNA-1273 vaccine. The method was immunoSEQ multiplex PCR; TCRdb's version includes in-frame clones alone and lacks a portion of them. The repertoire holds 25,000 to 35,000 clones, roughly four fifths seen once, with 1.4% in the top ten. These receptors have no identified antigens. Sequencing used CD4+ T cells from PBMCs cultured with HCoV-NL63 spike peptides, obtained after COVID-19 vaccination. These TCRs come from a human donor who received a COVID-19 vaccine. Some clones in this sample may be carry-over from other donors' samples.

The chain combines TRBV21-1 with TRBJ2-7. TRBV21-1 is tagged as a pseudogene. The CDR3 is 14 amino acids. CDR3 DNA sequence: TGTGCCAGCAGCAAAGATAAGGTGTCCTACGAGCAGTACGTC. This codes for CASSKDKVSYEQYV.

This rearrangement joins TRBV13 to TRBJ2-7; D remains ambiguous. This CDR3 has 13 amino acids. Trimming took off 0 bases at V and 5 bases at J, with 8 bases between the two ends. Germline loops: CDR1 PRHDT, CDR2 FYEKMQ (reference sequence). CDR3 sequence (DNA): TGTGCCAGCAGCTTAGGACGTTCCGACGAGCAGTACGTC. The encoded protein is CASSLGRSDEQYV.

This clone was recorded only once. The chain recombines TRBV7-9 with TRBJ1-6; no clear D gene. Germline V lookup: CDR1 SEHNR, CDR2 FQNEAQ (reference sequence). The CDR3 covers 12 residues. Trimming cost V 5 bases and J 10 bases, with 9 bases left between them. The CDR3 bases are TGTGCCAGCAGCCTCCCCCCCTCACCCCTCCACTTT. This translates into CASSLPPSPLHF.

The V and J genes are TRBV19 and TRBJ2-6; 9 nucleotides agree with TRBD2. CDR1 is LNHDA and CDR2 is SQIVND in the germline V gene (reference sequence). There are 18 residues in the CDR3. J gave up 0 bases and V 5 bases, and 8 bases lay outside the gene matches. The DNA for the CDR3 is TGTGCCAGTAGTCTAACCGGCGGGGGGGGCTCTGGGGCCAACGTCCTGACTTTC. Encoded protein: CASSLTGGGGSGANVLTF.

The chain carries TRBV4-3 and TRBJ1-1; possible D gene TRBD1, 5 bases. Germline values: CDR1 LGHNA, CDR2 YSLEER. The V end lost 4 bases, the J end lost 6 bases, and 9 bases lay between the germline ends. The CDR3 has 12 residues. The CDR3 is CASSPGTAEAFF. The CDR3 bases are TGCGCCAGCAGCCCCGGGACGGCTGAAGCTTTCTTT.

This sequence joins TRBV6-5 and TRBJ1-3; D uncertain. Germline CDR1 and CDR2: MNHEY and SVGAGI. This CDR3 has 15 residues. V was pared by 0 bases and J by 7 bases, with 13 bases between. For the CDR3, the DNA is TGTGCCAGCAGTTACTCCCGCGACCCGGGCAACACCATATATTTT. Its protein product is CASSYSRDPGNTIYF.

The rearrangement links TRBV7-3 to TRBJ2-5; TRBD2 aligns across 11 bases. Looked up from germline, CDR1 is SGHTA and CDR2 is FQGTGA. The CDR3 sequence is 15 residues long. The ends lost 6 bases at V and 4 bases at J; junction bases unmatched: 7. The CDR3 spells CASSFSSGGLETQYF. CDR3 nucleotide sequence: TGTGCCAGCAGTTTCTCTAGCGGGGGGTTAGAGACCCAGTACTTC.

The DNA of the CDR3 is TGTGCCAGCAGTTTAACTGGCAGGGGTTTCGAGCAGTACGTC. Protein: CASSLTGRGFEQYV. V gene TRBV27 combines with J gene TRBJ2-7; perhaps TRBD1 as D (6 bases). V was shortened by 2 bases and J by 6 bases, with 14 bases between the two germline ends. CDR3 length: 14 residues. The germline V gene has CDR1 MNHEY and CDR2 SMNVEV (reference sequence).

This clone was detected once. The rearrangement links TRBV5-1 to TRBJ2-5, with 7 bases that match TRBD2. CDR3 length equals 16 residues. V shed 0 bases and J 1 base; nucleotides not matched to a gene: 6. Germline V lookup: CDR1 SGHRS, CDR2 YFSETQ. CDR3 region: CASSLGSSGGQETQYF. Here the CDR3 DNA reads TGCGCCAGCAGCTTGGGGTCTAGCGGAGGCCAAGAGACCCAGTACTTC.

The chain recombines TRBV6-5 with TRBJ1-2; 11 bases fit TRBD1. The CDR3 is 14 residues long. Germline values: CDR1 MNHEY, CDR2 SVGAGI. With 7 bases clipped from V and 8 bases from J, the junction kept 9 bases outside the gene matches. CDR3 bases: TGTGCCAGCAAACTCTTGGGACAGGGGGACGGCTACACCTTC. Protein: CASKLLGQGDGYTF.

The rearrangement links TRBV19 to TRBJ2-3; TRBD2 matches at 13 bases. The CDR3 extends over 16 amino acids. Germline values: CDR1 LNHDA, CDR2 SQIVND (reference sequence). The trim removed 7 bases at V and 11 bases at J, leaving 15 bases unmatched. In nucleotides, the CDR3 is TGTGCCAGTAAAAGACTAGCGGGGGGCCCAGATACGCAGCAGTATTTT. Protein product: CASKRLAGGPDTQQYF.

The sample holds one count of this clone. V is TRBV6-2 or TRBV6-3 and J is TRBJ1-2; perhaps TRBD1 as D (5 bases). CDR3 length: 14 amino acids. Germline CDR1 and CDR2: MNHEY and SVGEGT. Between the trimmed V and J ends, which lost 6 bases and 8 bases, there was a span of 19 bases. This CDR3 reads CASSSVGAILGYTF. CDR3 nucleotides: TGTGCCAGCAGCAGCGTAGGGGCCATCCTCGGCTACACCTTC.

The chain combines TRBV3-1 (or the pseudogene TRBV3-2) with TRBJ2-7; 10 bases are shared with TRBD1. CDR1 and CDR2 from the germline V gene are LGHDT and YNNKEL (reference sequence). The length of the CDR3 is 18 residues. Trimming cost V 1 base and J 2 bases; bases outside gene matches: 11. The CDR3 protein is CASSQARRQGACAYEQYV. The CDR3 nucleotides are TGTGCCAGCAGCCAAGCTAGGAGACAGGGGGCTTGCGCCTACGAGCAGTACGTC.

The chain has TRBV3-1 (or the pseudogene TRBV3-2) and TRBJ2-5; D is ambiguous. Trimming stripped 1 base from V and 7 bases from J, with 13 bases between. Germline CDR1 reads LGHDT; CDR2 reads YNNKEL (reference sequence). The CDR3 length is 14 residues. The CDR3 nucleotides are TGTGCCAGCAGCCAAGGTATTGGCATCGGGACCCAGTACTTC. This codes for CASSQGIGIGTQYF.

This sequence joins TRBV2 and TRBJ2-7; D gene unclear. Trimming removed 8 bases at V and 2 bases at J, with 10 bases between. CDR1 and CDR2 (germline): SNHLY, FYNNEI. This CDR3 spans 12 amino acids. CDR3 residues: CASGVGTYEQYV. The CDR3 coding sequence is TGTGCCAGCGGCGTAGGGACCTACGAGCAGTACGTC.

This clone has just one count. The chain recombines TRBV29-1 with TRBJ2-5; TRBD2 agrees at 12 bases. The CDR3 covers 15 residues. The V gene's germline CDR1 is SQVTM and CDR2 ANQGSEA. V gave up 3 bases and J gave up 5 bases; unmatched junction bases: 7. For the CDR3, the DNA is TGCAGCGTTGATACTAGCGGGGGGTCCAGGGAGACCCAGTACTTC. Its translation is CSVDTSGGSRETQYF.

This clone showed up just a few times. The chain carries TRBV12-5 and TRBJ2-5; D possibly corresponds to TRBD2 (5 bases). Trimming took 2 bases from V and 3 from J, leaving 7 bases between them. CDR1 LGHNT and CDR2 FRNRAP come from the germline V gene. The CDR3 contains 13 residues. Here the CDR3 DNA reads TGTGCTAGTGGTTTGAGGGAGAAAGAGACCCAGTACTTC. Its protein product is CASGLREKETQYF.

This sequence joins TRBV30 and TRBJ2-2; D tentatively reads TRBD1 or TRBD2 (6 bases each). From germline, CDR1 is GTSNPN and CDR2 SVGIG (reference sequence). Trimming stripped 6 bases from V and 1 base from J, with 15 bases between. The CDR3 is made up of 15 amino acids. Written as DNA, the CDR3 is TGTGCCTGCCCAGCGCGGGACAAGAACACCGGGGAGCTGTTTTTT. This encodes CACPARDKNTGELFF.

The chain joins TRBV12-3 or TRBV12-4 to TRBJ2-3; TRBD1 might be the D (5 bases). The CDR3 loop spans 13 amino acids. With 1 base removed from V and 3 bases from J, the gap between germline ends came to 5 bases. CDR3 protein: CASSLGTTDTQYF. Here the CDR3 DNA reads TGTGCCAGCAGTTTAGGGACAACAGATACGCAGTATTTT.

The V gene is TRBV5-1, the J gene TRBJ1-4; TRBD1 aligns across 8 bases. The CDR3 is 16 amino acids. CDR1 SGHRS and CDR2 YFSETQ come from the germline V gene. Trimming took 4 bases from V and 6 from J; bases not matched to a gene: 11. The CDR3 sequence is CASSPPSGTGDEKLFF. The CDR3 DNA sequence: TGCGCCAGCAGCCCACCATCCGGGACAGGCGATGAAAAACTGTTTTTT.

This clone has a handful of counts. The genes are TRBV18 and TRBJ1-6, with D unclear. This CDR3 region has 13 residues. Germline CDR1 reads KGHSH; CDR2 reads LQKENI. V dropped 7 bases and J dropped 7 bases, with 11 bases sitting between them. The CDR3 nucleotides are TGTGCCAGCTTCGACGGTTGGAATTCACCCCTCCACTTT. The encoded protein is CASFDGWNSPLHF.

The rearrangement uses TRBV19 and TRBJ2-2; 9 nucleotides line up with TRBD1. The junction had 4 bases not matched to a gene; V was cut back by 5 bases and J by 3 bases. The CDR3 has 15 residues. Germline values: CDR1 LNHDA, CDR2 SQIVND (reference sequence). CDR3 loop: CASSRRDRDTGELFF. Written as DNA, the CDR3 is TGTGCCAGTAGTCGCCGGGACAGGGACACCGGGGAGCTGTTTTTT.

V is TRBV7-9 and J is TRBJ2-3; 7 bases match TRBD1. Germline assignment: CDR1 SEHNR and CDR2 FQNEAQ (reference sequence). This CDR3 is 15 amino acids long. V shed 5 bases and J 0 bases; nucleotides not matched to a gene: 5. In DNA form, the CDR3 reads TGTGCCAGCAGCCCATGGGGACAGAGCACAGATACGCAGTATTTT. It encodes CASSPWGQSTDTQYF.

The J gene is TRBJ2-1, the V gene TRBV10-3; TRBD2 aligns across 11 bases. Germline loops: CDR1 ENHRY, CDR2 SYGVKD. The CDR3 has 16 residues. The junction had 9 bases not matched to a gene; V was cut back by 5 bases and J by 6 bases. The CDR3 spells CAISSLAGGLRNEQFF. The DNA of the CDR3 is TGTGCCATCAGTTCGCTAGCGGGGGGACTCCGCAATGAGCAGTTCTTC.